This T cell receptor beta chain derives from a study of blood T cell repertoires in COVID-19. Sequencing was performed with immunoSEQ multiplex PCR; in TCRdb, only in-frame clones are kept and a portion is missing. The sample yields 95,000 to 150,000 clones, approximately 90% seen once. The CDR3 contains 15 residues. V was clipped by 6 bases and J by 6 bases; unmatched bases: 8. The germline gives CDR1 MDHEN, CDR2 SYDVKM. This clonotype originated in a human donor in a cohort sampled during active COVID-19. This sequence joins TRBV28 and TRBJ1-4; 9 bases fit TRBD1. Sequencing was performed on peripheral blood. CDR3 amino acids: CASREPGQGYEKLFF. DNA for the CDR3: TGTGCCAGCAGAGAACCGGGACAGGGTTATGAAAAACTGTTTTTT.